These 6 T cell receptor beta chains were sequenced from one sample in a study of glioma-infiltrating T cells after dendritic cell vaccination. Sequenced by immunoSEQ multiplex PCR; TCRdb stores in-frame clones only, minus some. The sample holds roughly 70,000 clones, approximately 80% seen once. The sequencing used blood, collected before dendritic cell vaccination. The receptors here all came from a human donor with glioblastoma.

The V call is TRBV7-9, the J call TRBJ2-7; D possibly corresponds to TRBD2 (7 bases). The CDR3 runs 14 residues. V was pared by 3 bases and J by 2 bases, with 11 bases between. Looked up from germline, CDR1 is SEHNR and CDR2 is FQNEAQ (reference sequence). The CDR3 nucleotides are TGTGCCAGCAGCTTTTCGGGGGGCCCCTACGAGCAGTACGTC. This gives the protein CASSFSGGPYEQYV.

This clone appeared a few times. The rearrangement links TRBV30 to TRBJ1-5; D remains unclear. Trimming took off 0 bases at V and 3 bases at J, with 6 bases between the two ends. CDR1 is GTSNPN, CDR2 SVGIG, per germline (reference sequence). CDR3 length: 13 amino acids. The CDR3 here is CAWSVALNQPQHF. The DNA for the CDR3 is TGTGCCTGGAGTGTAGCCCTCAATCAGCCCCAGCATTTT.

V gene TRBV5-1 combines with J gene TRBJ1-6, with 8 positions matching TRBD1. Per the germline V gene, CDR1 is SGHRS and CDR2 is YFSETQ. V shed 4 bases and J 1 base; nucleotides not matched to a gene: 13. There are 19 residues in the CDR3. In nucleotides, the CDR3 is TGCGCCAGCAGCCGGACGCCCGGCGGGACAGGATCCTATAATTCACCCCTCCACTTT. The encoded protein is CASSRTPGGTGSYNSPLHF.

The genes are TRBV29-1 and TRBJ1-1; 7 nucleotides match TRBD1. Germline V gives CDR1 SQVTM, CDR2 ANQGSEA. V lost 6 bases, J lost 8 bases, and 6 bases stayed unmatched. CDR3 length equals 11 residues. DNA of the CDR3: TGCAGCGTCGCCTTGGGACAGGAAGCTTTCTTT. Translating gives CSVALGQEAFF.

The chain is built from TRBV19 and TRBJ1-4, with D maybe TRBD1 (5 bases). CDR3 length: 16 amino acids. Germline loops: CDR1 LNHDA, CDR2 SQIVND (reference sequence). With 5 bases removed from V and 4 bases from J, the gap between germline ends came to 17 bases. CDR3 sequence (DNA): TGTGCCAGTAGTCTTGGTAAGGCAGGGCTTAATGAAAAACTGTTTTTT. It codes for CASSLGKAGLNEKLFF.

The chain carries TRBV28 and TRBJ2-3; TRBD1 aligns across 10 bases. CDR1 is MDHEN and CDR2 is SYDVKM in the germline V gene. The length of the CDR3 is 12 residues. The J segment lost 14 bases and the V segment lost 10 bases, leaving 12 bases of the junction unmatched. CDR3: CATSTGGIKGYF. CDR3 bases: TGTGCCACATCGACAGGGGGCATAAAGGGGTATTTT.